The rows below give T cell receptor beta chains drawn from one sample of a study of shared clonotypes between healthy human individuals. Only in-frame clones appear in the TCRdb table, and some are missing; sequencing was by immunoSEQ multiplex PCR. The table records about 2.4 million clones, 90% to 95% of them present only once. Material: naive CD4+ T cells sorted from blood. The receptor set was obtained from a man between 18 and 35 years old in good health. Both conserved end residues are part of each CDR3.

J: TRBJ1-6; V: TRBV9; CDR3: CASSPKINSPLHF
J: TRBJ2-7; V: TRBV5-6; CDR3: CASSFGGLSYEQYF
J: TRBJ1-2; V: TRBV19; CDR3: CASSISRGQSGYTF
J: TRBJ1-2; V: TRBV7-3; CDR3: CASSLQGPPSYYGYTF
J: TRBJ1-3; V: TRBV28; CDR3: CASSFSGRAGINAIYF
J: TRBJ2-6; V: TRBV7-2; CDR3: CASSFDRPSGANVLTF
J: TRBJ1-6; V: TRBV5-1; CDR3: CASSLGSYDSPLHF
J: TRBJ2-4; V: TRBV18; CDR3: CASSLRDWENIQYF
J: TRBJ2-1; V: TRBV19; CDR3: CASSTGLGRSSYNEQFF
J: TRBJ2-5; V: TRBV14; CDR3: CASSLYLRETQYF
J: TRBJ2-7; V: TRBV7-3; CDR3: CASSRDRSSYEQYF
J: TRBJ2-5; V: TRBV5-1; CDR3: CASSRSDFQETQYF
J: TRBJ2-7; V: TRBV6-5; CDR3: CASRGETGGYYEQYF
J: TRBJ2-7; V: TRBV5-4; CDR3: CASSFPGAYEQYF
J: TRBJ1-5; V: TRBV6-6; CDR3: CASSRRGQDSNQPQHF
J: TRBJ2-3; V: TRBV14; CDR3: CASSQVLFPSTDTQYF
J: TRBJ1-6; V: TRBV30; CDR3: CAWSVRTGYNSPLHF
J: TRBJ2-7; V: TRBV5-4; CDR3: CASSHGGDSSYEQYF
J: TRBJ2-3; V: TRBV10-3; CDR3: CAISELRFTDTQYF
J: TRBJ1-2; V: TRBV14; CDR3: CAVISRGARRGYTF
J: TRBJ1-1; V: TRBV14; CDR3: CASSRSGGVNTEAFF
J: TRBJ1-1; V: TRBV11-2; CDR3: CASSLGEGRKTEAFF
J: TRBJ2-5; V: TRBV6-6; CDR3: CASKGPGETQYF
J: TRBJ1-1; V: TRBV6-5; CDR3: CASSLGGGQREAFF
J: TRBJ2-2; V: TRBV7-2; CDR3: CASSLGGVSNTGELFF
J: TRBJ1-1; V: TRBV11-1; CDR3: CASSSNLNTEAFF
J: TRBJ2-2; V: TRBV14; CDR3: CASSQVTGELFF
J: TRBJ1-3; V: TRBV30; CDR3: CASGPGAGNTIYF
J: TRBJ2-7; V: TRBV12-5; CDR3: CASGNRGVYEQYF
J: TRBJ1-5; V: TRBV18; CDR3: CASSWDSNQPQHF
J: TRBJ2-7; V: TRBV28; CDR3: CASSFRGPPYEQYF
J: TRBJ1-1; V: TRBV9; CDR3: CASSGTGTLDTEAFF
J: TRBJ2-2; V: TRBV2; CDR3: CASSDLSGAVGELFF
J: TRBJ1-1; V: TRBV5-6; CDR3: CASSLEEAPGAFF
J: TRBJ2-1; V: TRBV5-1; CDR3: CASSAGTTEQFF